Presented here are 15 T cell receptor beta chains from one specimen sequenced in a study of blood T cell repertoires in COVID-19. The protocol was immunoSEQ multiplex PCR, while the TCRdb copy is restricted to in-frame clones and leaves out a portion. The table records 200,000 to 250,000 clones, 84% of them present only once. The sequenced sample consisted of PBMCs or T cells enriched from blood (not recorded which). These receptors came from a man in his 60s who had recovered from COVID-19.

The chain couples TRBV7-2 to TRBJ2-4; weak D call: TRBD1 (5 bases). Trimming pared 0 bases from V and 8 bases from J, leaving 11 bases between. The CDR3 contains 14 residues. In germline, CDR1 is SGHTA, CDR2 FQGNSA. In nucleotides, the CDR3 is TGTGCCAGCAGCTTAGCTAGGGGTACGGACATTCAGTACTTC. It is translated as CASSLARGTDIQYF.

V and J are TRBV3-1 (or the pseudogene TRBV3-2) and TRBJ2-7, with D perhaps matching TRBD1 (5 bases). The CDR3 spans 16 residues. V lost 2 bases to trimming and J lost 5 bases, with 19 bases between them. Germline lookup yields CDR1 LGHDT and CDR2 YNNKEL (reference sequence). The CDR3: CASSQTRLRGVDEQYF. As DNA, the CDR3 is TGTGCCAGCAGCCAAACAAGGCTAAGGGGTGTGGACGAGCAGTACTTC.

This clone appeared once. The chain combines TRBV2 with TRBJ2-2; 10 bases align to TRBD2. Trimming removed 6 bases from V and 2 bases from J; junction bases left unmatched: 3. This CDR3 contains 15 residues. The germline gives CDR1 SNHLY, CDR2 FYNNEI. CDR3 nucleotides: TGTGCCAGCAGGGGGACTAGCGATAACACCGGGGAGCTGTTTTTT. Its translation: CASRGTSDNTGELFF.

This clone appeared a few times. CDR3 sequence reads: CASSVSQGAGSGELFF. CDR3 bases: TGTGCCAGCAGCGTCAGCCAGGGGGCTGGGTCCGGGGAGCTGTTTTTT. The chain is built from TRBV7-2 and TRBJ2-2, with 8 bases that match TRBD1. CDR1 and CDR2 (germline): SGHTA, FQGNSA. The V and J ends lost 5 bases and 6 bases, in that order; junction bases with no gene match: 11. The CDR3 sequence is 16 residues long.

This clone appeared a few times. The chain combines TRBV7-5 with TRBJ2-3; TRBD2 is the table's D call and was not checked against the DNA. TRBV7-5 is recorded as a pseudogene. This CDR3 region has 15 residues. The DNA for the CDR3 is TGTGCCGGAAGGACTAGCGGGGGCCCTTGGGATACGCAGTATTTT. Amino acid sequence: CAGRTSGGPWDTQYF.

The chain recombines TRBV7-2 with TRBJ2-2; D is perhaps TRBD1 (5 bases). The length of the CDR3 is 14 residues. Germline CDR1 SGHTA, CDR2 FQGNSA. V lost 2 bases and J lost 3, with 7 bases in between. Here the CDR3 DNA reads TGTGCCAGCAGCTTAAGCAGGGACACCGGGGAGCTGTTTTTT. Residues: CASSLSRDTGELFF.

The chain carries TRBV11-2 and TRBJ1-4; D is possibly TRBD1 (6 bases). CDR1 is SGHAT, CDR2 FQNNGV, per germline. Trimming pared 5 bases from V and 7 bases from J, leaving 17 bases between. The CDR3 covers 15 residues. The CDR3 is CASSPRGGGLEKLFF. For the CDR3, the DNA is TGTGCCAGCAGCCCCCGGGGAGGGGGTCTTGAAAAACTGTTTTTT.

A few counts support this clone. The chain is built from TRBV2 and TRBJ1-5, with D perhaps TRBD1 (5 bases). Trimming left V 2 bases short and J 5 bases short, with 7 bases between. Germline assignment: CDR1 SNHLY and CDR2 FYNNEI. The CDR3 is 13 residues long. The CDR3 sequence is CASSEWGDQPQHF. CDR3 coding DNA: TGTGCCAGCAGTGAATGGGGGGATCAGCCCCAGCATTTT.

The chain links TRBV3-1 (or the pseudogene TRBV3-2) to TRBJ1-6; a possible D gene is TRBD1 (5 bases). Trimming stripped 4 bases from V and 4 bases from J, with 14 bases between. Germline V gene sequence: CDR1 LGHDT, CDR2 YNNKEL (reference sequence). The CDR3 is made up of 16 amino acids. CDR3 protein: CASSLSQTVYNSPLHF. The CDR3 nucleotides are TGTGCCAGCAGCCTTTCTCAGACAGTTTATAATTCACCCCTCCACTTT.

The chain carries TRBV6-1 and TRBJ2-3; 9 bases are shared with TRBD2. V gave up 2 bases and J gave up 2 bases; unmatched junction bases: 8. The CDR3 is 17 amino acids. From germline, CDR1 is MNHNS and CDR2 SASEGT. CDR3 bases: TGTGCCAGCAGTGAACGCGGGGGGGAGTTTTTCACAGATACGCAGTATTTT. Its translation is CASSERGGEFFTDTQYF.

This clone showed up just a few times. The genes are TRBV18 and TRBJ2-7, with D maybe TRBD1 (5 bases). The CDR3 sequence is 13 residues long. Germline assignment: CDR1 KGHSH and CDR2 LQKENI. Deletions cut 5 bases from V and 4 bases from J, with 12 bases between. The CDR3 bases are TGTGCCAGCTCAACGATTGACAGTTACGAGCAGTACTTC. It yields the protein CASSTIDSYEQYF.

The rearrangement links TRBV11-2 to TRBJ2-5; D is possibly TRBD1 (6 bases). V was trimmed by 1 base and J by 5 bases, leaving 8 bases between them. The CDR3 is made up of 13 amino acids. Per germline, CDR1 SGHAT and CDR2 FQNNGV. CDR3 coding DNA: TGTGCCAGCAGCTTAGCACAGGGTGAGACCCAGTACTTC. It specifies CASSLAQGETQYF.

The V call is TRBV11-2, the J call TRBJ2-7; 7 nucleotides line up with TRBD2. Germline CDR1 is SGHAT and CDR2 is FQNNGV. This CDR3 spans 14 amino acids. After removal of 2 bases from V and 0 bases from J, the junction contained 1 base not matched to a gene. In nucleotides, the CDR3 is TGTGCCAGCAGCTTAAGCGGGACCTCCTACGAGCAGTACTTC. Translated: CASSLSGTSYEQYF.

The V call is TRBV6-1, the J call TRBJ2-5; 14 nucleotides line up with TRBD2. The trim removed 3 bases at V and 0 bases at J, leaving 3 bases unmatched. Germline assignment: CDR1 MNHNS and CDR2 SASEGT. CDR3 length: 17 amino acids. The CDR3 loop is CASSEPGLAGDQETQYF. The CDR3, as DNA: TGTGCCAGCAGTGAGCCGGGACTAGCGGGGGACCAAGAGACCCAGTACTTC.

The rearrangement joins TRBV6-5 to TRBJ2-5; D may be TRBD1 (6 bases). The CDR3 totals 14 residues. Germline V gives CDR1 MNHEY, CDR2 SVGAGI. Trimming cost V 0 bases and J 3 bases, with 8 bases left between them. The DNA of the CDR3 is TGTGCCAGCAGTTACTCAGCAGGGGAAGAGACCCAGTACTTC. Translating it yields CASSYSAGEETQYF.